The TCR beta chain described here comes from a study of blood T cell repertoires in COVID-19. Study information: There were acute and convalescent COVID-19 samples, and they came from the United States, Italy and Spain.

Profiled with immunoSEQ multiplex PCR; TCRdb holds only in-frame clones, not every one. The sample carries fewer than 80,000 clones, roughly 88% recorded once. This TCR came from a human donor in a cohort sampled during active COVID-19. Sequencing was done on a sample of peripheral blood.

The CDR3 spells CASSPMTSGVTDTQYF. CDR3 sequence (DNA): TGTGCCAGCAGTCCAATGACTAGCGGAGTCACAGATACGCAGTATTTT. The chain carries TRBV27 and TRBJ2-3; 9 positions match TRBD2. Germline lookup yields CDR1 MNHEY and CDR2 SMNVEV (reference sequence). Trimming cost V 5 bases and J 2 bases; bases outside gene matches: 8. The CDR3 spans 16 residues.